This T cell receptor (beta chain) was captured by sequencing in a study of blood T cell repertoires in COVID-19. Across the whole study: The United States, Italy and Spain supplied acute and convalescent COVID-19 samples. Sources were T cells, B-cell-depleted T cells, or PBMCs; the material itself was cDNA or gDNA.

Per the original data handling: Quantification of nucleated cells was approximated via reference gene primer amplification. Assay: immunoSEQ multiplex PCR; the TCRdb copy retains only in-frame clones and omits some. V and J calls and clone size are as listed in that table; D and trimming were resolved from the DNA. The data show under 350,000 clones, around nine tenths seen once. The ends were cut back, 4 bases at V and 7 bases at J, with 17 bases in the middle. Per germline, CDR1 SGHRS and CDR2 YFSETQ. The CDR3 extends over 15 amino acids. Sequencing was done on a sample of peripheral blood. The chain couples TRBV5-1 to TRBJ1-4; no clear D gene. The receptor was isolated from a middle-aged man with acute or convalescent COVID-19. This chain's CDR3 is CASSPDPNSGEKLFF. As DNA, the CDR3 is TGCGCCAGCAGCCCTGACCCCAACTCGGGTGAAAAACTGTTTTTT. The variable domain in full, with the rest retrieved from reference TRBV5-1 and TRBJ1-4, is KAGVTQTPRYLIKTRGQQVTLSCSPISGHRSVSWYQQTPGQGLQFLFEYFSETQRNKGNFPGRFSGRQFSNSRSEMNVSTLELGDSALYLCASSPDPNSGEKLFFGSGTQLSVL.